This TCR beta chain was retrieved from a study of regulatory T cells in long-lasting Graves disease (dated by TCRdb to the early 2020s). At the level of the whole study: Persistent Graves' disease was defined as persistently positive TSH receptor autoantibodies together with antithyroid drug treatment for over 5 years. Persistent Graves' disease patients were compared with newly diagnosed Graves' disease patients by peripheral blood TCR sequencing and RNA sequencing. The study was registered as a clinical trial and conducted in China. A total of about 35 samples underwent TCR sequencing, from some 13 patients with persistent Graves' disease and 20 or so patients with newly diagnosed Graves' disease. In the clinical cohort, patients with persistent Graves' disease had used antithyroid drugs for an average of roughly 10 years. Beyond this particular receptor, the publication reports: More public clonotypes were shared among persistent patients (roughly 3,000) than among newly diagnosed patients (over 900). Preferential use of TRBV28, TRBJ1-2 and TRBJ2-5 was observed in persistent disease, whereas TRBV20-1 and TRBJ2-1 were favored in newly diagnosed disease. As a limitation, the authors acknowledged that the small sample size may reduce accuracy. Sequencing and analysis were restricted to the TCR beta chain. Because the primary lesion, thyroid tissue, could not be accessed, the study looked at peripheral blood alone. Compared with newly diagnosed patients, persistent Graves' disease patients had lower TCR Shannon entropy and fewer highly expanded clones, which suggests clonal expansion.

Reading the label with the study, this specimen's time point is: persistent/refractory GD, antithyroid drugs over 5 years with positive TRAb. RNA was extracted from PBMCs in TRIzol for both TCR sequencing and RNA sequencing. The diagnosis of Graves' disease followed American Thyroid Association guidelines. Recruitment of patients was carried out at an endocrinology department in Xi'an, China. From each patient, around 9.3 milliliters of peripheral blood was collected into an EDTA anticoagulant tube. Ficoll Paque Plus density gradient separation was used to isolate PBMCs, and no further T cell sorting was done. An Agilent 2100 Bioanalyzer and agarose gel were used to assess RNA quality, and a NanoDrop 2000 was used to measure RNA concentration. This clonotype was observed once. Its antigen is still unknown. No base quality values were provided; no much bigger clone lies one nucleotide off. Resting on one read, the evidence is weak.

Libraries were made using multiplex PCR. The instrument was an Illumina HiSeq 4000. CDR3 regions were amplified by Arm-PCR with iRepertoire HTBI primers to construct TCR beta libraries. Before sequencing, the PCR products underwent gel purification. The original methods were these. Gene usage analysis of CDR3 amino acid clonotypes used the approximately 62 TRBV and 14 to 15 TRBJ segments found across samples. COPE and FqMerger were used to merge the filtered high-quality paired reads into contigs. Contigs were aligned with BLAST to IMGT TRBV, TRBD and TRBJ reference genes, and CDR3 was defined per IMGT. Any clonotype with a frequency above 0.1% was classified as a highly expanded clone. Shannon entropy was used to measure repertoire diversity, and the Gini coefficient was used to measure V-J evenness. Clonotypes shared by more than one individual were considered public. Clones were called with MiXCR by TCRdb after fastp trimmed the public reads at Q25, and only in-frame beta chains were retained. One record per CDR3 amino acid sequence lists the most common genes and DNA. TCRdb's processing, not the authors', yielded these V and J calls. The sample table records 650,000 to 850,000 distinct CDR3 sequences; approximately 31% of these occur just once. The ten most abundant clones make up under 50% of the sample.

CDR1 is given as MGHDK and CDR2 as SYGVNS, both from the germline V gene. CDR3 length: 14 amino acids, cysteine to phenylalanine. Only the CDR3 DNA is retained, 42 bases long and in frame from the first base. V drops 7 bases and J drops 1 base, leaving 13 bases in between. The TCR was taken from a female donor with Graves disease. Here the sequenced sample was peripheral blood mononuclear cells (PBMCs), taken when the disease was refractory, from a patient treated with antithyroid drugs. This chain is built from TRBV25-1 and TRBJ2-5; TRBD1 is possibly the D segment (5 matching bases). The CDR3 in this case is CASKAHRTQETQYF. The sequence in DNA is TGTGCCAGCAAGGCCCACAGGACCCAAGAGACCCAGTACTTC.